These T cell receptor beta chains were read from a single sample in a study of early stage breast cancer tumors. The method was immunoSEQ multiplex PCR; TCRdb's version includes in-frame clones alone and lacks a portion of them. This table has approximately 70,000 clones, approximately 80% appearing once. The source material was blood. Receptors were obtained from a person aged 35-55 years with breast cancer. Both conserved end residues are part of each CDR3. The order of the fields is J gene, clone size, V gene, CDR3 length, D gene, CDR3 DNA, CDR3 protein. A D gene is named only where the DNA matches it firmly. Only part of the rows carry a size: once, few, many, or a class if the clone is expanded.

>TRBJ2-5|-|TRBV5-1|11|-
TGCGCCAGCAGCGTACAAGAGACCCAGTACTTC
CASSVQETQYF
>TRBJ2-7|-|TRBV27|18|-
TGTGCCAGCGGCTTGGTTGGGGAGCACACCGGTCCTCATTACGAGCAGTACTTC
CASGLVGEHTGPHYEQYF
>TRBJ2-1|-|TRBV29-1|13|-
TGCAGCGCCGTAGGTTATTCCTACAATGAGCAGTTCTTC
CSAVGYSYNEQFF
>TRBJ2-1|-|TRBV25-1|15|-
TGTGCCAGCAGTGAGTCACAGGGTCTTAAAGATGAGCAGTTCTTC
CASSESQGLKDEQFF
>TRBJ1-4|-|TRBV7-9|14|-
TGTGCCAGCAGCTTAGGCCTTTTAGGGGAAAAACTGTTTTTT
CASSLGLLGEKLFF
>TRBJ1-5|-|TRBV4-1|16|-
TGCGCCAGCAGCCAAGAGGTTCCCGTGGGCAATCAGCCCCAGCATTTT
CASSQEVPVGNQPQHF
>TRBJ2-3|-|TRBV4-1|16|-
TGCGCCAGCAGCCAAGGGCTAGTAGTGAGCACAGATACGCAGTATTTT
CASSQGLVVSTDTQYF
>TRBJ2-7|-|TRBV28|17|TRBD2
TGTGCCAGCAGTTCCGGACTAGCGGGAGGCCTCTCCTACGAGCAGTACTTC
CASSSGLAGGLSYEQYF
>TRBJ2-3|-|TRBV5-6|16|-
TGTGCCAGCAGCTTATCAGGTGGCCGAAGCTCAGATACGCAGTATTTT
CASSLSGGRSSDTQYF
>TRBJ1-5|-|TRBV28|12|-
TGTGCCAGCAGGGGGTCGATTCAGCCCCAGCATTTT
CASRGSIQPQHF
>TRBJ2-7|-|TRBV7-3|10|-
TGTGCCAGCGAGGGCTACGAGCAGTACTTC
CASEGYEQYF
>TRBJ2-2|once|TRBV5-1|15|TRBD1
TGCGCCAGCAGCACGGGACAGAGGAACACCGGGGAGCTGTTTTTT
CASSTGQRNTGELFF
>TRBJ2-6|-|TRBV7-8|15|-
TGTGCCAGCAACTCCTGGGGTACTGGGGCCAACGTCCTGACTTTC
CASNSWGTGANVLTF
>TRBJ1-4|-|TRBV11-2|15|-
TGTGCCAGCAGCCCCTTCCAGGCTCCTAATGAAAAACTGTTTTTT
CASSPFQAPNEKLFF
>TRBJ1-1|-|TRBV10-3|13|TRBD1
TGTGCCATTCAGGGGGAGGTCGACACTGAAGCTTTCTTT
CAIQGEVDTEAFF
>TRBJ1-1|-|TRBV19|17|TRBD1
TGTGCCAGTAGTAAGGGGGCCCAGGGAAGGGTGAACACTGAAGCTTTCTTT
CASSKGAQGRVNTEAFF
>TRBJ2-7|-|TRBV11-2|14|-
TGTGCCAGCAGCTTATCGGACGGTGGCTACGAGCAGTACTTC
CASSLSDGGYEQYF
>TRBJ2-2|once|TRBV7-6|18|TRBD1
TGTGCCAGCAGTTTACCGTCACAGGGGCGGACAGGAGCCGGGGAGCTGTTTTTT
CASSLPSQGRTGAGELFF
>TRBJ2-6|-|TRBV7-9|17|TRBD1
TGTGCCAGCAGCCCCCTGGGACAGGGCTCTGGGGCCAACGTCCTGACTTTC
CASSPLGQGSGANVLTF
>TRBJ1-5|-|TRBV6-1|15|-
TGTGCCAGCAGTGACCTATCTGGGGCGGAGCAGCCCCAGCATTTT
CASSDLSGAEQPQHF
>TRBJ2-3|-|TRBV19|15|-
TGTGCCAGTAGCGAACAAGAGCTTAGCACAGATACGCAGTATTTT
CASSEQELSTDTQYF
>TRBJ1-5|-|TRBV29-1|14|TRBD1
TGCAGCGTTGGGCCAGGGGGACCTAATCAGCCCCAGCATTTT
CSVGPGGPNQPQHF
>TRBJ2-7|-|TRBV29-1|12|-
TGCAGCGTTCTTGGGGGCTCCTACGAGCAGTACTTC
CSVLGGSYEQYF
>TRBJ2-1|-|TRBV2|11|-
TGTGCCACTTATTACAGGGAAGAGCAGTTCTTC
CATYYREEQFF
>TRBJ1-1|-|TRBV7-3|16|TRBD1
TGTGCCAGCAGCTTACAAAACAGGGGGGGGAACACTGAAGCTTTCTTT
CASSLQNRGGNTEAFF
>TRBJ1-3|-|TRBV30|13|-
TGTGCCTGGAGTTCGGCTGGGAGAAACACCATATATTTT
CAWSSAGRNTIYF
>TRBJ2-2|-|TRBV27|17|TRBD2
TGTGCCAGCAGTTTCGATAGCGGGAGGGCCGACACCGGGGAGCTGTTTTTT
CASSFDSGRADTGELFF
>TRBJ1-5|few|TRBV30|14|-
TGTGCCTGGAGTCGACCGGTACGGGGTCAGCCCCAGCATTTT
CAWSRPVRGQPQHF
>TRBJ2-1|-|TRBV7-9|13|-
TGTGCCAGCAGTCTAGCGTGGGGCAATGAGCAGTTCTTC
CASSLAWGNEQFF
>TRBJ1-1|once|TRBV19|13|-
TGTGCCAGTAGTGCCCAAGGGGATACTGAAGCTTTCTTT
CASSAQGDTEAFF
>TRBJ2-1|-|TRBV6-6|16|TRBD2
TGTGCCAGCAGTCCAAATCAGGGACTAGAGTACGGTGAGCAGTTCTTC
CASSPNQGLEYGEQFF
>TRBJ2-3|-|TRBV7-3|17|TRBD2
TGTGCCAGCAGCTTAAGGCGGACTAGCGACAGCACAGATACGCAGTATTTT
CASSLRRTSDSTDTQYF
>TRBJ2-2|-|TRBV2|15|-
TGTGCCAGCAGTGTGAGACCGCCCCCCAGCGGGGAGCTGTTTTTT
CASSVRPPPSGELFF
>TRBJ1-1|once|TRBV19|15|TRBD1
TGTGCCAGTAGCCCCAGGGACAGGGCGGTGACTGAAGCTTTCTTT
CASSPRDRAVTEAFF
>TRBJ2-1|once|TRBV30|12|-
TGTGCCTGGAGTGCTGGATACAATGAGCAGTTCTTC
CAWSAGYNEQFF
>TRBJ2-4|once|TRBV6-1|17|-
TGTGCCAGCAGTGACCCACATAGCGGAATAGCCAAAAACATTCAGTACTTC
CASSDPHSGIAKNIQYF
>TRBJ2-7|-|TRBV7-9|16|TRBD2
TGTGCCAGCAGCCAAGATGGGACCAGCGGGAGCTACGAGCAGTACTTC
CASSQDGTSGSYEQYF
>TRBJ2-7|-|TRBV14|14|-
TGTGCCAGCAGCCAAAGCACCTGGGACTACGAGCAGTACTTC
CASSQSTWDYEQYF
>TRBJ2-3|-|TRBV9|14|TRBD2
TGTGCCAGCACACCTAGCGGGGGCACAGATACGCAGTATTTT
CASTPSGGTDTQYF
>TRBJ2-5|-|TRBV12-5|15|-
TGTGCTAGTGGTTTGACTAGCTCCCCACAAGAGACCCAGTACTTC
CASGLTSSPQETQYF
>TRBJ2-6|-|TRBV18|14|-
TGTGCCAGCTCACCAGGGGTTGGGGCCAACGTCCTGACTTTC
CASSPGVGANVLTF
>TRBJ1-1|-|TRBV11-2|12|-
TGTGCCAGCAGCCGATCAGGGTTTGAAGCTTTCTTT
CASSRSGFEAFF
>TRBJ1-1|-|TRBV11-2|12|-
TGTGCCAGCAGCTTAATCCGCCCTGAAGCTTTCTTT
CASSLIRPEAFF
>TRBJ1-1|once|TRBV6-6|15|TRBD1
TGTGCCAGCAGTCCCCGGGACAGGAAGAACACTGAAGCTTTCTTT
CASSPRDRKNTEAFF
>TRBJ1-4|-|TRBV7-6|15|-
TGTGCCAGCAGCTTAAGGATTGCAACTAATGAAAAACTGTTTTTT
CASSLRIATNEKLFF
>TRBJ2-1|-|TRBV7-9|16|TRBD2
TGTGCCAGCAGCTCAGGGACTAGCGGGGGATACAATGAGCAGTTCTTC
CASSSGTSGGYNEQFF
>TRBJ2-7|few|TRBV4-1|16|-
TGCGCCAGCAGCCAAGTGGACTTAGTTTCCTGGAAGGAGCAGTACTTC
CASSQVDLVSWKEQYF
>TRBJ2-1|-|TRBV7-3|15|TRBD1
TGTGCCAGCAGCTTTGGACAGGGGACTTACAATGAGCAGTTCTTC
CASSFGQGTYNEQFF
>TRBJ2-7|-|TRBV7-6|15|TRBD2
TGTGCCAGCAGCAGTACTAGCGGGAGATCTTACGAGCAGTACTTC
CASSSTSGRSYEQYF
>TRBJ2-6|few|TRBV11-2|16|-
TGTGCCAGCAGCTTAGGGGGGAGGCCCGGGGCCAACGTCCTGACTTTC
CASSLGGRPGANVLTF
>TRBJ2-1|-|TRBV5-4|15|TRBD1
TGTGCCAGCAGCTTGGTGACAGGGGGCGAGAATGAGCAGTTCTTC
CASSLVTGGENEQFF
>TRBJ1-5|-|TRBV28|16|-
TGTGCCAGCAGTGTCGTCGGGAGGGGTAGCAATCAGCCCCAGCATTTT
CASSVVGRGSNQPQHF
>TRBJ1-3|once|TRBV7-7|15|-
TGTGCTAGCAGCTTAGCCCTAACAGGGGGAAACACCATATATTTT
CASSLALTGGNTIYF